Sequencing of this T cell receptor beta chain was carried out in a study of human T cells and chemical hapten exposure. Study as a whole: 2% DPC applied to a 2 cm by 2 cm arm area sensitized donors. Diphenylcyclopropenone doses were given weekly to the scalps of patients across the roughly 24-week study. Overall study findings and caveats: There were significantly more large CDR3 similarity clusters among expanded TCRs than among controls.

CDR3 size: 14 residues. Per the germline V gene, CDR1 is SGHDT and CDR2 is YYEEEE. V was clipped by 4 bases and J by 9 bases, with 17 bases between them. In regard to this clonotype: Antigen: not known.

Via MiXCR, TCRdb re-called the RACE reads, giving one row per CDR3 protein. In the table there are over 300,000 distinct CDR3 sequences, around 5.5% of which are singletons. Time point defined: pre-sensitization, week 0. Documented treatment: therapeutic diphenylcyclopropenone sensitization with weekly scalp DPC. The chain has TRBV5-6 and TRBJ2-1; perhaps TRBD2 as D (6 bases). The sequence was collected from a woman aged 50 to 65 with alopecia areata. Some clones in this sample may be carry-over from other donors' samples. The specimen was whole blood, collected in connection with sensitization to the hapten diphenylcyclopropenone (DPC). The CDR3 sequence is CASSPSVLGGEQFF. CDR3 coding DNA: TGTGCCAGCAGCCCATCAGTGCTGGGGGGTGAGCAGTTCTTC.